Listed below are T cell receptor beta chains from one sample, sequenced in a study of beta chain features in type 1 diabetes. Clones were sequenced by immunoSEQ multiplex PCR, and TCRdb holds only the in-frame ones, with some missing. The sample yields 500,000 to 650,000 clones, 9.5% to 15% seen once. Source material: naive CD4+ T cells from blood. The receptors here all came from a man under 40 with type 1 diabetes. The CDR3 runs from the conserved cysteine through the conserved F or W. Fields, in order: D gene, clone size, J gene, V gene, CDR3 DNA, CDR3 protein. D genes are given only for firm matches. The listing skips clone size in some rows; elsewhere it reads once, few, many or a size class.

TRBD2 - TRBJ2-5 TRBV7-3 TGTGCCAGCAGCTCCACCGGGACTAGCCCTCAAGAGACCCAGTACTTC CASSSTGTSPQETQYF
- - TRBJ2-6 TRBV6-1 TGTGCCAGCAAGGCTGGGGCCAACGTCCTGACTTTC CASKAGANVLTF
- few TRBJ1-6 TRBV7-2 TGTGCCAGCAGCTTTGGGGATTCTGATAATTCACCCCTCCACTTT CASSFGDSDNSPLHF
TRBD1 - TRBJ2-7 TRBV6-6 TGTGCCAGCAGAGAAGGGGGACAGGGGTACGAGCAGTACTTC CASREGGQGYEQYF
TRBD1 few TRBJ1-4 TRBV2 TGTGCCAGCAGTGGACAGGGGGCTAATAATGAAAAACTGTTTTTT CASSGQGANNEKLFF
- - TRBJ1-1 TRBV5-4 TGTGCCAGCAGCTCGGAGGGGGGCACTGAAGCTTTCTTT CASSSEGGTEAFF
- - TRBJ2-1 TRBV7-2 TGTGCCAGCAGCTTAGGGAGTCGAGGTGAGCAGTTCTTC CASSLGSRGEQFF
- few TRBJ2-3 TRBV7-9 TGTGCCAGTTTAAACTGGGGAGCAGCAACTAGCACAGATACGCAGTATTTT CASLNWGAATSTDTQYF
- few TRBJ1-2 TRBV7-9 TGTGCCAGCAGCTTAGGAGGGAACTATGGCTACACCTTC CASSLGGNYGYTF
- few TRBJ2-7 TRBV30 TGTGCCTGGAGTGTAACTCGAACGGCCAGGGGCGGTTTGGAGCAGTACTTC CAWSVTRTARGGLEQYF
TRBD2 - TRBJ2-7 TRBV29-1 TGCAGCGTTAGTACCCTAGCGGGGACCTACGAGCAGTACTTC CSVSTLAGTYEQYF
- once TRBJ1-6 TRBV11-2 TGTGCCAGCAGCTTAGTTATTGCAGGAGGAGAGTCACCCCTCCACTTT CASSLVIAGGESPLHF
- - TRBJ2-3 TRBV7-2 TGTGCCAGCAGCCCTGGACAGCCTAGCACAGATACGCAGTATTTT CASSPGQPSTDTQYF
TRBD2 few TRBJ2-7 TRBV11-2 TGTGCCAGCAGTCGAGGTATTAGCGGGACCTCCTACGAGCAGTACTTC CASSRGISGTSYEQYF
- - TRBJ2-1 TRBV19 TGTGCCAGTAATCCTGACAGCTCCTACAATGAGCAGTTCTTC CASNPDSSYNEQFF
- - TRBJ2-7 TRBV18 TGTGCCAGCTCATCAGCCTACGAGCAGTACTTC CASSSAYEQYF
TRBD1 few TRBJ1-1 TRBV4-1 TGCGCCAGCAGCCAAGAGATACAGGGGGGGCGCAAAGCTTTCTTT CASSQEIQGGRKAFF
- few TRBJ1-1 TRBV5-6 TGTGCCAGCAGCTTGGCCGCTGGGTGGAACACTGAAGCTTTCTTT CASSLAAGWNTEAFF
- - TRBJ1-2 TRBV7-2 TGTGCCAGCAGCTTAGTCCCCCCGCGGGCAGGGTCCGGCTACACCTTC CASSLVPPRAGSGYTF
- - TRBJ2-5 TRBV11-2 TGTGCCAGCAGCCTATCGGCATCCCCTCAAGAGACCCAGTACTTC CASSLSASPQETQYF
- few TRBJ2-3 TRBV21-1 TGTGCCAGCCGTCTTACAGATACGCAGTATTTT CASRLTDTQYF
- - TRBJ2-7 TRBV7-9 TGTGCCAGCAGCTTACCGGTTGTTAAAACCTACGAGCAGTACTTC CASSLPVVKTYEQYF
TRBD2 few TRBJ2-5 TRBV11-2 TGTGCCAGCAGCTTAGATCGTTGGCGGGGGGGCCCAGAGACCCAGTACTTC CASSLDRWRGGPETQYF
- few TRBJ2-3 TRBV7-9 TGTGCCAGCAGCTTAGGCCAGGGGTCAGATACGCAGTATTTT CASSLGQGSDTQYF
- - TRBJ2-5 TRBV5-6 TGTGCCAGCAGCTTGTTTTGGGAAGGGGGGGCGGAGACCCAGTACTTC CASSLFWEGGAETQYF
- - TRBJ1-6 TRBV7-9 TGTGCCAGCAGCTTGCTGGGGGACGATTCACCCCTCCACTTT CASSLLGDDSPLHF
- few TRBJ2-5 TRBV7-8 TGTGCCAGCAGCTTACCCTTAGCGGCTGGGGAGACCCAGTACTTC CASSLPLAAGETQYF
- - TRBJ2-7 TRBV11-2 TGTGCCAGCAGCTTAGATCCGCGGGGTGTCTACGAGCAGTACTTC CASSLDPRGVYEQYF
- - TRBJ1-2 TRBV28 TGTGCCAGCAGTTTAAACCTAAGAGGTTGGGGCTACACCTTC CASSLNLRGWGYTF
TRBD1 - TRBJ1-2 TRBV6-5 TGTGCCAGCAGAGGACAAGGGACAGGGGGAAATGGCTACACCTTC CASRGQGTGGNGYTF
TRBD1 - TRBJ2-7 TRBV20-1 TGCAGTGGAGACAGGGGAGGTGAGCAGTACTTC CSGDRGGEQYF
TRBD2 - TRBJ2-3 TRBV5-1 TGCGCCAGCATGCTAGCGGGGGGCTCCACGGATACGCAGTATTTT CASMLAGGSTDTQYF
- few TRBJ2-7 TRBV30 TGTGCCTGGAGTGTACCCCCCATCTCCTACGAGCAGTACTTC CAWSVPPISYEQYF
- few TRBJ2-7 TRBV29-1 TGCAGCGGCGCCGTTTCTAACTACGAGCAGTACTTC CSGAVSNYEQYF
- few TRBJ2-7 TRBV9 TGTGCCAGCAGCGTAGCGGGCGGCTCAGCAGAGCAGTACTTC CASSVAGGSAEQYF
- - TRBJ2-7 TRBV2 TGTGCCAGCAGTTCAGACGTAGATGACGAGCAGTACTTC CASSSDVDDEQYF
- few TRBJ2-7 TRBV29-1 TGCAGCGTTTCACGGACAGCAAGCTCCTACGAGCAGTACTTC CSVSRTASSYEQYF
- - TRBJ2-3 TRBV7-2 TGTGCCAGCAGCCAAAGGGCAGGAAGCACAGATACGCAGTATTTT CASSQRAGSTDTQYF
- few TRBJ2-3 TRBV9 TGTGCCAGCAGTACGGGGGGCGAGAGCACAGATACGCAGTATTTT CASSTGGESTDTQYF
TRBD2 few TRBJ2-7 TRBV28 TGTGCCAGCACCTTAGGACTAGCTTCTCAATACGAGCAGTACTTC CASTLGLASQYEQYF
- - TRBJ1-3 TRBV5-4 TGTGCCAGCAGTCCGGACTTCAGAGAAAACACCATATATTTT CASSPDFRENTIYF
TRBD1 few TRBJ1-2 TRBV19 TGTGCCAGTCTTCAGGGGGCAGCTAGCTATGGCTACACCTTC CASLQGAASYGYTF
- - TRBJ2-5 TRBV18 TGTGCCAGCTCATCCGGGGTCAAAGAGACCCAGTACTTC CASSSGVKETQYF
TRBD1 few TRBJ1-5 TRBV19 TGTGCCAGTAGTACTCAACGATTCGCGACAGGGCTGGGCAATCAGCCCCAGCATTTT CASSTQRFATGLGNQPQHF
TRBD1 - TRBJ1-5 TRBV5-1 TGCGCCAGCAGCGTAGGATCCGGGACAGGGGAAGGACAGCCCCAGCATTTT CASSVGSGTGEGQPQHF
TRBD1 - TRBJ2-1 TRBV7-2 TGTGCCAGCAGCCTGGGGGGACAGGGGACATACAATGAGCAGTTCTTC CASSLGGQGTYNEQFF
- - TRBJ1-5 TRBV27 TGTGCCAGCAGTTTAGACCCCCCTCATCAGCCCCAGCATTTT CASSLDPPHQPQHF
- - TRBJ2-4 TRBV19 TGTGCCAGTAGTGTACAGGGATCAAAAAACATTCAGTACTTC CASSVQGSKNIQYF
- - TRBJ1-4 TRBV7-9 TGTGCCAGCAGCTTCCGGGAGCCCGGGGAAAAACTGTTTTTT CASSFREPGEKLFF
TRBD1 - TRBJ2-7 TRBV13 TGTGCCAGCAGCTTAGCCACGGCAGGGGGCCCCTACGAGCAGTACTTC CASSLATAGGPYEQYF
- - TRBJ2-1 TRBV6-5 TGTGCCACAGGGGAGGATCGCAATGAGCAGTTCTTC CATGEDRNEQFF
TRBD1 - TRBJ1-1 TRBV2 TGTGCCAGCAGTGAAAGGGGACAGATGAACACTGAAGCTTTCTTT CASSERGQMNTEAFF
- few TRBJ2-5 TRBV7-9 TGTGCCAGCAGCCGATCGTCAGAAGAGACCCAGTACTTC CASSRSSEETQYF
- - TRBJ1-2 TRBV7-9 TGTGCCAGCAGCCGGCGGGACGGCTATGGCTACACCTTC CASSRRDGYGYTF
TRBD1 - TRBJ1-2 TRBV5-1 TGCGCCAGCAGCTTGGCAGGGGGTACGGCAAGTGGCTACACCTTC CASSLAGGTASGYTF
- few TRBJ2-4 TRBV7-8 TGTGCCAGCAGCCTAGAAAGACAGATAAAAAACATTCAGTACTTC CASSLERQIKNIQYF
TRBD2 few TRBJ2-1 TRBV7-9 TGTGCCAGCAGGCATTATAGCGGGGGGGCCCCCTACAATGAGCAGTTCTTC CASRHYSGGAPYNEQFF
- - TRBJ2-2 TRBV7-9 TGTGCCAGCAGCTCCCGCGGAGTCGGGGAGCTGTTTTTT CASSSRGVGELFF
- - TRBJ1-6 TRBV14 TGTGCCAGCAGCCAAGATCCAGGGGCAGGGTCACCCCTCCACTTT CASSQDPGAGSPLHF